Below, one T cell receptor (beta chain) is given with its context. No antigen is known for it. The sample is drawn from a study of human T cells and chemical hapten exposure. Regarding the study as a whole: Significantly greater numbers of large CDR3 similarity clusters came from expanded TCRs than from controls.

Time point reported: patch test 1, 2 weeks after DPC sensitization. As to treatment: therapeutic diphenylcyclopropenone sensitization with weekly scalp DPC. Donors were 18 to 70-year-old alopecia patients suitable for DPC. The CDR3 extends over 14 amino acids. CDR1 and CDR2 (germline): MNHEY, SVGEGT. Trimming removed 2 bases at V and 2 bases at J, with 9 bases between. The study used a library that attached unique molecular identifiers to individual cDNA molecules. TCRdb called the RACE reads again in MiXCR, with one record for every CDR3 protein. The sample yields about 100,000 distinct CDR3 sequences, roughly 9.6% seen once.

This receptor was obtained from a woman aged 40 to 49 with alopecia areata. Some clones in this sample may be carry-over from other donors' samples. The sample was whole blood, taken in connection with sensitization to the hapten diphenylcyclopropenone (DPC). V gene TRBV6-2 or TRBV6-3 combines with J gene TRBJ1-2, with no clear D. The CDR3 DNA is TGTGCCAGCAGTTACAACGACCGGAACTATGGCTACACCTTC. Protein product: CASSYNDRNYGYTF.